Following are 23 T cell receptor beta chains from one sample sequenced in a study of cytomegalovirus exposure and HLA in healthy donors. Using immunoSEQ multiplex PCR, the repertoire was profiled, and TCRdb retains in-frame clones only, with some absent. Counted here are more than 250,000 clones, about nine tenths occurring once; the ten biggest clones make up 1% to 1.5%. What was sequenced was PBMCs. The receptors shown here come from a woman between 25 and 40 years old in good health and CMV-seropositive.

This rearrangement joins TRBV9 to TRBJ1-6; unclear D gene. Between the trimmed V and J ends, which lost 0 bases and 8 bases, there was a span of 3 bases. The CDR3 length is 12 residues. CDR1 SGDLS and CDR2 YYNGEE come from the germline V gene. The CDR3 DNA is TGTGCCAGCAGCGTAGATGATTCACCCCTCCACTTT. It is translated as CASSVDDSPLHF.

The chain recombines TRBV18 with TRBJ2-5, with 7 positions matching TRBD2. Germline V gene lookup returns CDR1 KGHSH and CDR2 LQKENI. Germline trimming cut 3 bases from V and 5 bases from J; bases unmatched to any gene: 3. CDR3 length equals 13 residues. This CDR3 reads CASSPGGTETQYF. The CDR3 DNA follows: TGTGCCAGCTCACCGGGAGGGACTGAGACCCAGTACTTC. Using reference TRBV18 and TRBJ2-5 for the parts outside the CDR3, the full variable domain is NAGVMQNPRHLVRRRGQEARLRCSPMKGHSHVYWYRQLPEEGLKFMVYLQKENIIDESGMPKERFSAEFPKEGPSILRIQQVVRGDSAAYFCASSPGGTETQYFGPGTRLLVL.

The chain carries TRBV7-9 and TRBJ1-1, with D possibly TRBD1 on 5 matching bases. V lost 7 bases and J 1 base, leaving 7 bases between the germline ends. The CDR3 covers 12 residues. Germline assignment: CDR1 SEHNR and CDR2 FQNEAQ (reference sequence). CDR3 DNA: TGTGCCAGCATCACAGGGAACACTGAAGCTTTCTTT. Protein sequence: CASITGNTEAFF.

The chain recombines TRBV4-3 with TRBJ2-1, with 11 nucleotides matching TRBD2. The CDR3 extends over 16 amino acids. Germline CDR1 LGHNA, CDR2 YSLEER. J was trimmed by 2 bases and V by 3 bases; bases with no gene match: 3. CDR3 amino acids: CASSHLAGGPYNEQFF. The CDR3, as DNA: TGCGCCAGCAGCCATCTAGCGGGAGGCCCCTACAATGAGCAGTTCTTC.

The chain uses TRBV2 and TRBJ2-3; 14 positions agree with TRBD2. The CDR3 is 18 amino acids. Unmatched junction bases numbered 16, after V lost 10 bases and J lost 4 bases. Germline assignment: CDR1 SNHLY and CDR2 FYNNEI. The CDR3 is CATQSGLAGELVADTQYF. In DNA form, the CDR3 reads TGTGCCACCCAATCGGGACTAGCGGGAGAGTTGGTCGCAGATACGCAGTATTTT.

The genes are TRBV27 and TRBJ1-2, with D possibly TRBD1 on 6 matching bases. The germline V gene has CDR1 MNHEY and CDR2 SMNVEV (reference sequence). CDR3 length: 13 amino acids. Trimming cost V 6 bases and J 4 bases, with 12 bases left between them. The CDR3 here is CASRTRGGYGYTF. The CDR3 DNA follows: TGTGCCAGCAGAACCAGGGGCGGCTATGGCTACACCTTC.

V and J are TRBV5-6 and TRBJ2-1; 10 bases are shared with TRBD2. Germline lookup yields CDR1 SGHDT and CDR2 YYEEEE. After removal of 1 base from V and 6 bases from J, the junction contained 10 bases not matched to a gene. CDR3 length: 17 amino acids. CDR3 sequence: CASSLLAGVPGINEQFF. CDR3 bases: TGTGCCAGCAGCTTGCTAGCGGGAGTTCCGGGCATCAATGAGCAGTTCTTC.

DNA of the CDR3: TGCGCCAGCAGCTGGGGGCAGGGCACCACAGATACGCAGTATTTT. Translating gives CASSWGQGTTDTQYF. This sequence joins TRBV5-1 and TRBJ2-3; tentatively, D is TRBD1 (6 bases). The ends were cut back, 3 bases at V and 2 bases at J, with 13 bases in the middle. CDR1 is SGHRS and CDR2 is YFSETQ in the germline V gene. This CDR3 spans 15 amino acids. Using reference TRBV5-1 and TRBJ2-3 for the parts outside the CDR3, the full variable domain is KAGVTQTPRYLIKTRGQQVTLSCSPISGHRSVSWYQQTPGQGLQFLFEYFSETQRNKGNFPGRFSGRQFSNSRSEMNVSTLELGDSALYLCASSWGQGTTDTQYFGPGTRLTVL.

The chain employs TRBV28 and TRBJ2-6; tentative D call: TRBD2 (6 bases). The V gene lost 3 bases and the J gene lost 2 bases, with 14 bases spanning the gap. Germline V CDR1 and CDR2: MDHEN, SYDVKM. The CDR3 loop spans 17 amino acids. The CDR3 DNA follows: TGTGCCAGCAGTTTTTGGAGGGACGTTACTGGGGCCAACGTCCTGACTTTC. This sequence encodes CASSFWRDVTGANVLTF.

The chain is built from TRBV9 and TRBJ2-5, with a possible D match to TRBD1 (6 bases). Trimming cost V 3 bases and J 7 bases, with 16 bases left between them. The CDR3 runs to 14 residues. Per the germline V gene, CDR1 is SGDLS and CDR2 is YYNGEE. The CDR3, as DNA: TGTGCCAGCAGCGCCCAAGGGGGATTTGGGACCCAGTACTTC. Translating gives CASSAQGGFGTQYF.

The chain is built from TRBV5-6 and TRBJ2-7; D is unclear. Germline CDR1 SGHDT, CDR2 YYEEEE. The CDR3 has 14 amino acids. V lost 2 bases, J lost 2 bases, and 11 bases lay in between. CDR3 region: CASSLSATTYEQYF. For the CDR3, the DNA is TGTGCCAGCAGCTTATCCGCGACAACCTACGAGCAGTACTTC.

The chain uses TRBV7-2 and TRBJ2-7; 7 nucleotides match TRBD2. The germline CDR1 and CDR2 sequences are SGHTA and FQGNSA. This CDR3 has 16 residues. V lost 3 bases, J lost 4 bases, and 12 bases stayed unmatched. This chain's CDR3 is CASSFSPSGGGYEQYF. The DNA for the CDR3 is TGTGCCAGCAGCTTTTCCCCTAGCGGAGGAGGGTACGAGCAGTACTTC.

The gene calls are TRBV5-1 and TRBJ1-3; tentative D call: TRBD1 (5 bases). Trimming shortened V by 3 bases and J by 0 bases, and 10 bases separated the two germline ends. CDR1 and CDR2 (germline): SGHRS, YFSETQ. The CDR3 contains 15 residues. The CDR3 DNA is TGCGCCAGCAGCTCTGGGGGTAGCTCTGGAAACACCATATATTTT. This sequence encodes CASSSGGSSGNTIYF. Full variable domain (rest looked up from reference TRBV5-1 and TRBJ1-3): KAGVTQTPRYLIKTRGQQVTLSCSPISGHRSVSWYQQTPGQGLQFLFEYFSETQRNKGNFPGRFSGRQFSNSRSEMNVSTLELGDSALYLCASSSGGSSGNTIYFGEGSWLTVV.

The chain uses TRBV6-5 and TRBJ2-7; weak D call: TRBD2 (5 bases). Between the trimmed V and J ends, which lost 6 bases and 5 bases, there was a span of 17 bases. Germline-derived CDR1 and CDR2 are MNHEY and SVGAGI. This CDR3 is built from 14 residues. CDR3 amino acids: CASSLAGIRNEQYF. For the CDR3, the DNA is TGTGCCAGCAGCCTAGCTGGAATCCGCAACGAGCAGTACTTC.

This chain joins TRBV4-3 and TRBJ1-4; no clear D. Per the germline V gene, CDR1 is LGHNA and CDR2 is YSLEER. This CDR3 has 15 amino acids. V lost 3 bases, J lost 3 bases, and 11 bases lay in between. Written as DNA, the CDR3 is TGCGCCAGCAGCCATGCTCCGGGGTCTAATGAAAAACTGTTTTTT. It codes for CASSHAPGSNEKLFF.

This clone was seen a few times. This chain joins TRBV29-1 and TRBJ2-5; D is ambiguous. Trimming shortened V by 5 bases and J by 5 bases, and 9 bases separated the two germline ends. This CDR3 contains 11 residues. CDR1 and CDR2 from the germline V gene are SQVTM and ANQGSEA. This CDR3 is CSVFGRETQYF. The CDR3 DNA reads as TGCAGCGTTTTCGGGCGGGAGACCCAGTACTTC.

The CDR3: CASSFRATDYGYTF. Written as DNA, the CDR3 is TGCGCCAGCAGCTTTCGGGCCACGGACTATGGCTACACCTTC. J is TRBJ1-2 and V is TRBV5-1; D not resolved. This CDR3 is built from 14 residues. V was trimmed by 2 bases and J by 3 bases, leaving 11 bases between them. Germline CDR1 reads SGHRS; CDR2 reads YFSETQ.

The chain couples TRBV2 to TRBJ2-6; no definite D call. With 5 bases removed from V and 3 bases from J, the gap between germline ends came to 5 bases. The germline CDR1 and CDR2 sequences are SNHLY and FYNNEI. This CDR3 contains 13 residues. The CDR3 region has the DNA TGTGCCAGCAGTCCGGTTGGGGCCAACGTCCTGACTTTC. Translating it yields CASSPVGANVLTF.

The genes are TRBV9 and TRBJ2-7, with D hard to call. V was clipped by 0 bases and J by 0 bases, with 10 bases between them. The CDR3 is made up of 15 amino acids. The germline V gene has CDR1 SGDLS and CDR2 YYNGEE. Here the CDR3 DNA reads TGTGCCAGCAGCGTAGGGGGTAGGAGCTCCTACGAGCAGTACTTC. Protein: CASSVGGRSSYEQYF. Together with reference TRBV9 and TRBJ2-7, the CDR3 gives the full variable domain: DSGVTQTPKHLITATGQRVTLRCSPRSGDLSVYWYQQSLDQGLQFLIQYYNGEERAKGNILERFSAQQFPDLHSELNLSSLELGDSALYFCASSVGGRSSYEQYFGPGTRLTVT.

The DNA of the CDR3 is TGTGCCAGCTCGGACGGGGTTACGATGAACACTGAAGCTTTCTTT. Residues: CASSDGVTMNTEAFF. The V call is TRBV18, the J call TRBJ1-1; the D is unclear. This CDR3 comprises 15 residues. Trimming cost V 6 bases and J 0 bases, with 14 bases left between them. Germline V CDR1 and CDR2: KGHSH, LQKENI.

The chain has TRBV14 and TRBJ1-4; D ambiguous. The length of the CDR3 is 13 residues. Trimming removed 0 bases at V and 10 bases at J, with 9 bases between. The V gene's germline CDR1 is SGHDN and CDR2 FVKESK. The CDR3 DNA reads as TGTGCCAGCAGCCAAGAGGGTACTCTAAAACTGTTTTTT. It specifies CASSQEGTLKLFF.

The chain employs TRBV18 and TRBJ1-1; TRBD1 is a possible D gene (5 bases). Germline loops: CDR1 KGHSH, CDR2 LQKENI. The CDR3 length is 14 residues. Trimming stripped 6 bases from V and 2 bases from J, with 13 bases between. The CDR3 nucleotides read TGTGCCAGCTCCACGGACAAGCAAAACACTGAAGCTTTCTTT. Translated, it gives CASSTDKQNTEAFF.

This chain links TRBV9 with TRBJ2-7, with TRBD1 matching 8 bases. The CDR3 extends over 16 amino acids. The V gene's germline CDR1 is SGDLS and CDR2 YYNGEE. Germline trimming cut 3 bases from V and 2 bases from J; bases unmatched to any gene: 10. CDR3 sequence: CASSAAGTGSAYEQYF. CDR3 nucleotides: TGTGCCAGCAGCGCGGCCGGGACAGGCTCTGCCTACGAGCAGTACTTC. Looking up the rest from reference TRBV9 and TRBJ2-7 gives the full variable domain: DSGVTQTPKHLITATGQRVTLRCSPRSGDLSVYWYQQSLDQGLQFLIQYYNGEERAKGNILERFSAQQFPDLHSELNLSSLELGDSALYFCASSAAGTGSAYEQYFGPGTRLTVT.